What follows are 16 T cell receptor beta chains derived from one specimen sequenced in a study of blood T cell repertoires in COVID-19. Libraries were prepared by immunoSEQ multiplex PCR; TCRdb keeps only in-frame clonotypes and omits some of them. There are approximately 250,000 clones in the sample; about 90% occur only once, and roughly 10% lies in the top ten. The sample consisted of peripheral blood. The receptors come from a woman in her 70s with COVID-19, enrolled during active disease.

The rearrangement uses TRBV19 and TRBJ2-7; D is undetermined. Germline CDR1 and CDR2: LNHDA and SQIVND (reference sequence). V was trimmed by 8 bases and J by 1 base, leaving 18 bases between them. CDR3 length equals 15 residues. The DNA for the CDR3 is TGTGCCAGTCCTTCCCCCGCCAGAACGTCCTACGAGCAGTACTTC. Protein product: CASPSPARTSYEQYF.

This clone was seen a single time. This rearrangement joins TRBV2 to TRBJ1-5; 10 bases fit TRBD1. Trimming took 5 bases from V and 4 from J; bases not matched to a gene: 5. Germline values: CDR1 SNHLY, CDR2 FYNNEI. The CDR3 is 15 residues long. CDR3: CASSLDRGWNQPQHF. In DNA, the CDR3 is TGTGCCAGCAGTTTGGACAGGGGGTGGAATCAGCCCCAGCATTTT.

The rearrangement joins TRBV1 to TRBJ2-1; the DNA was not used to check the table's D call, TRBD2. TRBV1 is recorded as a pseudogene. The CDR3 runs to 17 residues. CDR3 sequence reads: CTRTPEADVRKYNEQFF. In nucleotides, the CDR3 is TGCACCAGGACGCCCGAGGCTGACGTAAGGAAATACAATGAGCAGTTCTTC.

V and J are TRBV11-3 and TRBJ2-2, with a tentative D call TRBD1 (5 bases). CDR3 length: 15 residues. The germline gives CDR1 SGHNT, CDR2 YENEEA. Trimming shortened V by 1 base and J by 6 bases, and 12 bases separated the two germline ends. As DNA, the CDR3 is TGTGCCAGCAGCTTAGTCCAGGGTGGGTCCGGGGAGCTGTTTTTT. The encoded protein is CASSLVQGGSGELFF.

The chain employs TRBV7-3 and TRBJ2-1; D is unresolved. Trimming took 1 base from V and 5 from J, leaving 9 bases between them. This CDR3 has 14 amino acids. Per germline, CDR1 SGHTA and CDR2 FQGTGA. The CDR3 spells CASSLSSGHNEQFF. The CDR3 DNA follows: TGTGCCAGCAGCTTAAGTTCTGGGCACAATGAGCAGTTCTTC.

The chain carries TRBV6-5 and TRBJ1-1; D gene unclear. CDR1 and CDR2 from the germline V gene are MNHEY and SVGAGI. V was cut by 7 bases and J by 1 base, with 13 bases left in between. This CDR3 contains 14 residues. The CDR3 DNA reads TGTGCCAGCAAGGCGGGGAATCGGAACACTGAAGCTTTCTTT. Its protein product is CASKAGNRNTEAFF.

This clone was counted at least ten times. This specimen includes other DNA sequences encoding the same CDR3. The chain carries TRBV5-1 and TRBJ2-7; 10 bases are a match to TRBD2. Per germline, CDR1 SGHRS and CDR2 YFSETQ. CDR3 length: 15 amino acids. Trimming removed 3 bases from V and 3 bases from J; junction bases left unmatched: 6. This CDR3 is CASSWSSGSVYEQYF. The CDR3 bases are TGCGCCAGCAGCTGGTCTAGCGGGAGTGTCTACGAGCAGTACTTC.

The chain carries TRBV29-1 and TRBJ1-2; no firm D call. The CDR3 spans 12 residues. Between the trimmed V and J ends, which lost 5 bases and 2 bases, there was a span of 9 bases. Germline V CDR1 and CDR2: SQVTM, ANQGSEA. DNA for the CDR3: TGCAGCGTTCGGGAACAGAACTATGGCTACACCTTC. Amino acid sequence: CSVREQNYGYTF.

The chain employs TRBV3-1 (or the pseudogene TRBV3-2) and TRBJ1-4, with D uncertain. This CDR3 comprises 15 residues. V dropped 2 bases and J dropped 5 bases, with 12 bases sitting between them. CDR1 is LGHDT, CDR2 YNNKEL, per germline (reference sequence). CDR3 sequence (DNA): TGTGCCAGCAGCCAACGGGCCGGGATAAATGAAAAACTGTTTTTT. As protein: CASSQRAGINEKLFF.

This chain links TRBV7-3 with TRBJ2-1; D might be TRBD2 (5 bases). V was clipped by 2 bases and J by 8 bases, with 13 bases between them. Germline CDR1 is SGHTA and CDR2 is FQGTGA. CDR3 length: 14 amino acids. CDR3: CASSLRGLQDEQFF. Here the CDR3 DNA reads TGTGCCAGCAGCTTACGCGGACTCCAGGATGAGCAGTTCTTC.

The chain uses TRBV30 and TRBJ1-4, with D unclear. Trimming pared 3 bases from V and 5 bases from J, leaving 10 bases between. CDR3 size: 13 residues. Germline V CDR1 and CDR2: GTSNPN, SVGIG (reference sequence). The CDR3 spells CAWRETENEKLFF. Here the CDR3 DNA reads TGTGCCTGGAGAGAGACGGAGAATGAAAAACTGTTTTTT. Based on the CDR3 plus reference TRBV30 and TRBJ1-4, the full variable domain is SQTIHQWPATLVQPVGSPLSLECTVEGTSNPNLYWYRQAAGRGLQLLFYSVGIGQISSEVPQNLSASRPQDRQFILSSKKLLLSDSGFYLCAWRETENEKLFFGSGTQLSVL.

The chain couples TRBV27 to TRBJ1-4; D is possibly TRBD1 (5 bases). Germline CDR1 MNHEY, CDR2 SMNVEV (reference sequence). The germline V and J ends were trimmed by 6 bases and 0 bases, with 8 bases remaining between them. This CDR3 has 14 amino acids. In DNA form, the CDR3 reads TGTGCCAGCAGCGACAGATCAACTAATGAAAAACTGTTTTTT. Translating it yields CASSDRSTNEKLFF.

CDR3 DNA sequence: TGCGCCAGCAGTCGTCGCCGGTTGGAGCAGTTCTTC. It translates to CASSRRRLEQFF. The chain couples TRBV23-1 to TRBJ2-1; D is uncertain. TRBV23-1 is identified as an open reading frame with a role that is uncertain. CDR3 length: 12 residues. Between the trimmed V and J ends, which lost 4 bases and 10 bases, there was a span of 11 bases.

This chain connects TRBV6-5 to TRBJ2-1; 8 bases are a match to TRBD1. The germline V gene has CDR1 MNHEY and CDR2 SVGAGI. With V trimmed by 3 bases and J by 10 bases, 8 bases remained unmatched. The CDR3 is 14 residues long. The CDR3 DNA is TGTGCCAGCAGTTATAGTGACAGGGGCGTAGAGCAGTTCTTC. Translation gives CASSYSDRGVEQFF.

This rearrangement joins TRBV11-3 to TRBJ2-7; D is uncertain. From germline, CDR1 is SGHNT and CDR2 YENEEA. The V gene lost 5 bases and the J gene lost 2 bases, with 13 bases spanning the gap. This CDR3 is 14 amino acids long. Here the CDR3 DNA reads TGTGCCAGCAGCCCCGGTGGCGGCCCCTACGAGCAGTACTTC. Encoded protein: CASSPGGGPYEQYF.

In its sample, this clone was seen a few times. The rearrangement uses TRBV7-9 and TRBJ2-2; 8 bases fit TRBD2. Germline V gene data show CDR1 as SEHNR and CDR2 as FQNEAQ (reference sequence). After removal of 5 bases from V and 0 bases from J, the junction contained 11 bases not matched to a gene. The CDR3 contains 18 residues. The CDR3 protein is CASSLGTSLNTNTGELFF. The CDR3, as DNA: TGTGCCAGCAGCCTCGGGACTAGTCTAAACACGAACACCGGGGAGCTGTTTTTT.